A single sample gave rise to the 20 T cell receptor beta chains below, sequenced in a study of graft-versus-host responses after intestinal transplantation. Libraries were prepared by immunoSEQ multiplex PCR; TCRdb keeps only in-frame clonotypes and omits some of them. The sample contains 8,000 or so clones, about 93% of which appear only once. The material sequenced was PBMCs, taken 11 days after intestinal transplantation. The receptors here all came from a human patient who received an intestinal transplant, so some T cells may come from the graft donor.

This rearrangement joins TRBV27 to TRBJ1-2, with D perhaps matching TRBD1 (6 bases). With 5 bases removed from V and 5 bases from J, the gap between germline ends came to 15 bases. The CDR3 sequence is 14 residues long. Germline V gene sequence: CDR1 MNHEY, CDR2 SMNVEV (reference sequence). The CDR3 is CASSPGQSSYGYTF. The CDR3 bases are TGTGCCAGCAGTCCTGGACAGTCCTCATATGGCTACACCTTC.

V usage is TRBV5-4 and J usage is TRBJ2-1; D not certain. Germline loops: CDR1 SGHNT, CDR2 YYREEE (reference sequence). Deletions cut 4 bases from V and 7 bases from J, with 12 bases between. The CDR3 covers 13 residues. The CDR3, as DNA: TGTGCCAGCAGCGCGTGGGTGGAGAATGAGCAGTTCTTC. This encodes CASSAWVENEQFF.

The chain is built from TRBV20-1 and TRBJ2-1; D perhaps matches TRBD1 (6 bases). CDR1 DFQATT and CDR2 SNEGSKA come from the germline V gene (reference sequence). The V end was cut by 6 bases, the J end by 15 bases, with 18 bases between. This CDR3 region has 11 residues. CDR3: CSAHRDTLWFF. For the CDR3, the DNA is TGCAGTGCCCACCGGGACACGCTATGGTTCTTC.

This clone occurred once. The CDR3 sequence is CASSLAVQVNTEAFF. In nucleotides, the CDR3 is TGTGCCAGCAGCTTGGCCGTTCAGGTGAACACTGAAGCTTTCTTT. This chain uses TRBV5-6 with TRBJ1-1; no definite D call. Germline CDR1 SGHDT, CDR2 YYEEEE. CDR3 length: 15 residues. The V end lost 0 bases, the J end lost 0 bases, and 9 bases lay between the germline ends. The variable domain in full, completed from reference TRBV5-6 and TRBJ1-1, reads DAGVTQSPTHLIKTRGQQVTLRCSPKSGHDTVSWYQQALGQGPQFIFQYYEEEERQRGNFPDRFSGHQFPNYSSELNVNALLLGDSALYLCASSLAVQVNTEAFFGQGTRLTVV.

The J gene is TRBJ2-7, the V gene TRBV2, with 11 bases aligning to TRBD2. Germline CDR1 is SNHLY and CDR2 is FYNNEI. The CDR3 covers 18 residues. J was trimmed by 2 bases and V by 4 bases; bases with no gene match: 13. This chain's CDR3 is CASSGPTRTSGSAYEQYF. The CDR3 DNA reads TGTGCCAGCAGTGGACCGACGAGAACTAGCGGGAGTGCCTACGAGCAGTACTTC.

The rearrangement joins TRBV11-3 to TRBJ1-5; weak D call: TRBD1 (6 bases). In germline, CDR1 is SGHNT, CDR2 YENEEA. This CDR3 region has 14 residues. V was cut by 5 bases and J by 3 bases, with 11 bases left in between. As DNA, the CDR3 is TGTGCCAGCAGCCCCGGACAGACCAATCAGCCCCAGCATTTT. Its protein product is CASSPGQTNQPQHF.

This clone was seen once. The chain recombines TRBV5-1 with TRBJ2-1; 11 nucleotides align to TRBD2. The germline V gene encodes CDR1 SGHRS and CDR2 YFSETQ. Trimming cost V 6 bases and J 6 bases; bases outside gene matches: 8. This CDR3 comprises 15 residues. CDR3 sequence reads: CASTPTSGRTNEQFF. The CDR3 DNA follows: TGCGCCAGCACCCCTACTAGCGGGAGAACCAATGAGCAGTTCTTC.

The chain recombines TRBV6-1 with TRBJ2-7, with 7 bases lining up with TRBD1. Looked up from germline, CDR1 is MNHNS and CDR2 is SASEGT. V lost 4 bases to trimming and J lost 3 bases; unmatched junction nucleotides: 9. The CDR3 contains 15 residues. The CDR3 loop reads CASSGGEGAHYEQYF. The CDR3 coding sequence is TGTGCCAGCAGTGGAGGAGAGGGGGCCCACTACGAGCAGTACTTC.

This chain links TRBV7-2 with TRBJ2-7; 7 bases line up with TRBD2. Germline-derived CDR1 and CDR2 are SGHTA and FQGNSA. The CDR3 is 14 amino acids. Germline trimming cut 0 bases from V and 3 bases from J; bases unmatched to any gene: 2. The CDR3 protein is CASSLAGGSYEQYF. CDR3 in DNA: TGTGCCAGCAGCTTAGCGGGCGGGAGCTACGAGCAGTACTTC.

The CDR3 region is CASSQTSGRVDEQFF. CDR3 nucleotide sequence: TGCGCCAGCAGCCAGACTAGCGGGAGAGTAGATGAGCAGTTCTTC. The V and J genes are TRBV4-1 and TRBJ2-1; TRBD2 agrees at 12 bases. The trim removed 3 bases at V and 8 bases at J, leaving 5 bases unmatched. The V gene's germline CDR1 is MGHRA and CDR2 YSYEKL. The CDR3 runs to 15 residues.

The rearrangement joins TRBV2 to TRBJ1-4; 7 positions match TRBD1. The germline gives CDR1 SNHLY, CDR2 FYNNEI. The CDR3 contains 12 residues. Trimming cost V 6 bases and J 10 bases; bases outside gene matches: 5. This CDR3 is CASSTGVGKLFF. In DNA form, the CDR3 reads TGTGCCAGCAGCACAGGGGTGGGAAAACTGTTTTTT.

The chain carries TRBV5-6 and TRBJ1-2; TRBD1 matches 9 bases. The trim removed 4 bases at V and 3 bases at J, leaving 4 bases unmatched. Per the germline V gene, CDR1 is SGHDT and CDR2 is YYEEEE. CDR3 size: 14 residues. The CDR3 region has the DNA TGTGCCAGCAGCCTGCGACAGGGGGACTATGGCTACACCTTC. It specifies CASSLRQGDYGYTF.

The chain recombines TRBV5-1 with TRBJ1-2; D gene ambiguous. V lost 0 bases, J lost 5 bases, and 5 bases lay in between. The CDR3 extends over 12 amino acids. From germline, CDR1 is SGHRS and CDR2 YFSETQ. In nucleotides, the CDR3 is TGCGCCAGCAGCTTGGACAGATATGGCTACACCTTC. As protein: CASSLDRYGYTF.

This chain connects TRBV7-6 to TRBJ2-3, with 10 bases that match TRBD1. V gave up 0 bases and J gave up 5 bases; unmatched junction bases: 5. The CDR3 has 16 amino acids. The V gene's germline CDR1 is SGHVS and CDR2 FNYEAQ. The CDR3 protein is CASSLASGQGLDTQYF. CDR3 bases: TGTGCCAGCAGCTTAGCTTCGGGACAGGGGTTAGATACGCAGTATTTT. The variable domain in full, with the rest retrieved from reference TRBV7-6 and TRBJ2-3, is GAGVSQSPRYKVTKRGQDVALRCDPISGHVSLYWYRQALGQGPEFLTYFNYEAQQDKSGLPNDRFSAERPEGSISTLTIQRTEQRDSAMYRCASSLASGQGLDTQYFGPGTRLTVL.

The chain carries TRBV7-8 and TRBJ1-2; D ambiguous. Looked up from germline, CDR1 is SGHVS and CDR2 is FQNEAQ. The V end lost 4 bases, the J end lost 6 bases, and 21 bases lay between the germline ends. This CDR3 spans 16 amino acids. CDR3 DNA sequence: TGTGCCAGCAGCTCTAGCCCTTGGACCGCTTTCCATGGCTACACCTTC. It codes for CASSSSPWTAFHGYTF. Filled out from reference TRBV7-8 and TRBJ1-2, the complete variable domain reads GAGVSQSPRYKVAKRGQDVALRCDPISGHVSLFWYQQALGQGPEFLTYFQNEAQLDKSGLPSDRFFAERPEGSVSTLKIQRTQQEDSAVYLCASSSSPWTAFHGYTFGSGTRLTVV.

The chain carries TRBV13 and TRBJ2-1, with 7 bases aligning to TRBD1. From germline, CDR1 is PRHDT and CDR2 FYEKMQ (reference sequence). The CDR3 is 11 amino acids. J gave up 13 bases and V 5 bases, and 5 bases lay outside the gene matches. CDR3 residues: CASSPTGAQFF. The CDR3 coding sequence is TGTGCCAGCAGCCCTACAGGGGCCCAGTTCTTC.

V usage is TRBV6-4 and J usage is TRBJ2-2, with D unresolved. CDR3 length: 13 amino acids. Germline CDR1 and CDR2: MRHNA and SNTAGT. Deletions cut 0 bases from V and 5 bases from J, with 4 bases between. DNA of the CDR3: TGTGCCAGCAGTGACTCCTCTACCGGGGAGCTGTTTTTT. Translated: CASSDSSTGELFF.

V usage is TRBV7-9 and J usage is TRBJ2-5; D remains ambiguous. With 4 bases removed from V and 5 bases from J, the gap between germline ends came to 17 bases. From germline, CDR1 is SEHNR and CDR2 FQNEAQ (reference sequence). CDR3 length: 15 residues. The CDR3 is CASSSGPEVAETQYF. CDR3 nucleotides: TGTGCCAGCAGCTCCGGCCCCGAAGTAGCTGAGACCCAGTACTTC.

The chain combines TRBV7-8 with TRBJ2-7, with D maybe TRBD2 (7 bases). The length of the CDR3 is 15 residues. Germline V lookup: CDR1 SGHVS, CDR2 FQNEAQ. V lost 4 bases and J 3 bases, leaving 16 bases between the germline ends. This CDR3 reads CASSSSTGGLYEQYF. DNA of the CDR3: TGTGCCAGCAGCTCATCTACGGGGGGCCTCTACGAGCAGTACTTC.

The V and J genes are TRBV7-8 and TRBJ1-6; perhaps TRBD1 as D (5 bases). Germline V gene data show CDR1 as SGHVS and CDR2 as FQNEAQ. This CDR3 contains 16 residues. With 1 base removed from V and 6 bases from J, the gap between germline ends came to 13 bases. CDR3 in DNA: TGTGCCAGCAGCTTAGAGCAGGGAACCCCTAATTCACCCCTCCACTTT. Amino acid sequence: CASSLEQGTPNSPLHF. The full variable domain, with the rest looked up from reference TRBV7-8 and TRBJ1-6, is GAGVSQSPRYKVAKRGQDVALRCDPISGHVSLFWYQQALGQGPEFLTYFQNEAQLDKSGLPSDRFFAERPEGSVSTLKIQRTQQEDSAVYLCASSLEQGTPNSPLHFGNGTRLTVT.